The TCR beta chain described here comes from a study of blood T cell repertoires in COVID-19. Study as a whole: Donors in the United States, Italy and Spain gave samples during acute or convalescent COVID-19. T cells, B-cell-depleted T cells, or PBMCs supplied cDNA or gDNA.

Original processing notes: Amplified reference gene primers provided the basis for estimating nucleated cell counts. Method: immunoSEQ multiplex PCR; TCRdb's copy keeps in-frame clones and lacks some. V and J calls and clone size are as listed in that table; D and trimming were resolved from the DNA. The sample holds some 74,000 clones; over 70% are singletons and the top ten take more than 10%. The CDR3 totals 13 residues. CDR1 and CDR2 (germline): MNHEY, SMNVEV (reference sequence). V gave up 5 bases and J gave up 4 bases, with 9 bases separating them. This clone was counted a few times. This TCR was sampled from a human donor in a cohort sampled during active COVID-19. The sequencing sample was made of peripheral blood. This rearrangement joins TRBV27 to TRBJ1-5; possibly TRBD1 for D (5 bases). CDR3 in amino acids: CASSRQINQPQHF. CDR3 nucleotide sequence: TGTGCCAGCAGTCGACAGATAAATCAGCCCCAGCATTTT.